Listed below are T cell receptor beta chains from one sample, sequenced in a study of graft-versus-host responses after intestinal transplantation. This table comes from immunoSEQ multiplex PCR, and its TCRdb copy is limited to in-frame clones, with some not included. The repertoire has approximately 68,000 clones, around 89% of them found once; the top ten carry less than 5%. Their cognate antigens are unknown. Sample: unstimulated CD8+ T cells sorted from spleen or lymph node cells, taken before transplant. These receptors originate from a human donor who was the organ donor for an intestinal transplant. The CDR3 runs from the conserved cysteine through the conserved F or W. The D gene is left open where the match is weak. The size field is filled for only some rows; it gives once, few, many or a size class.

TRBJ2-3	TRBV27	few	TRBD2	CASTVAGLAGRDTQYF	TGTGCCAGCACCGTCGCCGGACTAGCGGGGCGAGATACGCAGTATTTT
TRBJ1-1	TRBV27	once	TRBD1	CASSSGQSNTEAFF	TGTGCCAGCAGCTCGGGACAGTCGAACACTGAAGCTTTCTTT
TRBJ2-2	TRBV5-5	NA	NA	CASSLHVRDLYTGELFF	TGTGCCAGCAGCCTTCATGTCCGGGACTTATACACCGGGGAGCTGTTTTTT
TRBJ1-2	TRBV28	many	NA	CATAPGSYGYTF	TGTGCCACCGCCCCGGGGAGCTATGGCTACACCTTC
TRBJ1-1	TRBV6-1	NA	NA	CASSLGGSTEAFF	TGTGCCAGCTCTCTGGGAGGGAGCACTGAAGCTTTCTTT
TRBJ2-2	TRBV4-2	NA	NA	CASSQGTPNTGELFF	TGTGCCAGCAGCCAAGGGACACCCAACACCGGGGAGCTGTTTTTT
TRBJ2-3	TRBV4-3	NA	TRBD2	CASSQYTHVPSSGGAAAF	TGCGCCAGCAGCCAATATACTCATGTACCCTCTAGCGGGGGGGCCGCTGCTTTT
TRBJ1-5	TRBV28	NA	NA	CASSLGPPRSNQPQHF	TGTGCCAGCAGTTTAGGGCCCCCCCGTAGCAATCAGCCCCAGCATTTT
TRBJ2-3	TRBV27	NA	TRBD1	CASSFGTGQTTQYF	TGTGCCAGCAGTTTCGGGACAGGGCAAACGACGCAGTATTTT
TRBJ1-1	TRBV29-1	NA	NA	CSVGDYRTEAFF	TGCAGCGTCGGGGACTATCGCACTGAAGCTTTCTTT
TRBJ2-1	TRBV7-2	NA	NA	CASSSPSTGGFYNEQFF	TGTGCCAGCAGCTCACCCAGCACGGGGGGCTTTTACAATGAGCAGTTCTTC
TRBJ2-5	TRBV27	NA	NA	CASSGTFPETQYF	TGTGCCAGCAGCGGGACTTTTCCAGAGACCCAGTACTTC
TRBJ1-6	TRBV4-3	few	NA	CASSQDRAGEDNSPLHF	TGCGCCAGCAGCCAAGATCGGGCAGGGGAAGATAATTCACCCCTCCACTTT
TRBJ1-2	TRBV2	NA	NA	CASSVSVNYGYTF	TGTGCCAGCAGTGTCTCGGTTAACTATGGCTACACCTTC
TRBJ2-4	TRBV2	NA	TRBD2	CASSEIAGGENIQYF	TGTGCCAGCAGTGAAATTGCGGGGGGGGAAAACATTCAGTACTTC
TRBJ2-3	TRBV6-4	once	NA	CASSPTTTGTDTQYF	TGTGCCAGCAGTCCGACTACAACAGGCACAGATACGCAGTATTTT
TRBJ2-1	TRBV7-9	NA	TRBD2	CASSPPGGTSYNEQFF	TGTGCCAGCAGCCCCCCGGGGGGGACGTCCTACAATGAGCAGTTCTTC
TRBJ2-2	TRBV27	once	TRBD2	CASSLGSGTGELFF	TGTGCCAGCAGTTTGGGTAGCGGGACCGGGGAGCTGTTTTTT
TRBJ1-1	TRBV2	NA	TRBD1	CASSSPPGQGDTEAFF	TGTGCCAGCAGCTCACCTCCGGGACAGGGCGACACTGAAGCTTTCTTT
TRBJ1-2	TRBV19	NA	NA	CASSISPMGGNYGYTF	TGTGCCAGTAGTATATCCCCGATGGGGGGTAACTATGGCTACACCTTC
TRBJ1-6	TRBV7-8	NA	NA	CASTRGRDNSPLHF	TGTGCCAGTACCAGGGGTAGGGATAATTCACCCCTCCACTTT
TRBJ2-2	TRBV27	NA	NA	CASSFALRGSAGELFF	TGTGCCAGCAGTTTCGCCCTCCGGGGGTCAGCCGGGGAGCTGTTTTTT
TRBJ2-1	TRBV5-4	NA	NA	CASSFGTAYNEQFF	TGTGCCAGCAGCTTCGGCACAGCCTACAATGAGCAGTTCTTC
TRBJ1-1	TRBV4-1	NA	TRBD1	CASSHGQVQAFF	TGCGCCAGCAGCCACGGACAGGTACAAGCTTTCTTT
TRBJ1-1	TRBV5-6	NA	TRBD1	CASSLAGLGTGEKYAEAFF	TGTGCCAGCAGCTTGGCAGGTCTCGGGACAGGGGAGAAGTACGCTGAAGCTTTCTTT
TRBJ2-1	TRBV5-1	NA	TRBD1	CASSFRDRDNNEQFF	TGCGCCAGCAGCTTCCGGGACAGGGACAACAATGAGCAGTTCTTC